This T cell receptor (beta chain) was sequenced in a study of blood T cell repertoires in COVID-19. Study details: Samples representing acute and convalescent COVID-19 were sourced from the United States, Italy and Spain.

Seattle patient enrollment occurred during active infection, with longitudinal follow-up thereafter. Profiled with immunoSEQ multiplex PCR; TCRdb holds only in-frame clones, not every one. The sample contains roughly 310,000 clones, roughly nine tenths of which appear only once. The sequence was collected from a woman in her 30s with COVID-19, enrolled during active disease. Sequenced: peripheral blood.

The CDR3 region is CASSLGQQQETQYF. In DNA, the CDR3 is TGCGCCAGCAGCTTGGGACAGCAACAAGAGACCCAGTACTTC. V usage is TRBV5-1 and J usage is TRBJ2-5; possible D gene TRBD1, 5 bases. Germline loops: CDR1 SGHRS, CDR2 YFSETQ. The CDR3 has 14 residues. Deletions cut 0 bases from V and 2 bases from J, with 8 bases between.